This TCR beta chain was captured by sequencing in a study of blood T cell repertoires in COVID-19. Turning to the study itself: Nucleic acid was either cDNA or gDNA, and it came from T cells, B-cell-depleted T cells, or PBMCs.

Trimming removed 6 bases at V and 7 bases at J, with 15 bases between. Germline CDR1 and CDR2: MGHRA and YSYEKL. This CDR3 is 14 amino acids long. Produced via immunoSEQ multiplex PCR; TCRdb's table is partial and in-frame only. The sample lists 240,000 or so clones, 88% occurring once. This receptor was obtained from a middle-aged woman who had recovered from COVID-19. Sample: peripheral blood. The chain has TRBV4-1 and TRBJ2-2; D perhaps matches TRBD2 (6 bases). CDR3 in DNA: TGCGCCAGCAGGGTTCGTCGGGAGCTCGGGGAGCTGTTTTTT. This gives the protein CASRVRRELGELFF.